One sample yielded the 30 T cell receptor beta chains listed below, sequenced in a study of shared clonotypes between healthy human individuals (dated by TCRdb to about 2020). The library was generated by the immunoSEQ multiplex PCR assay. TCRdb stores this immuneACCESS table with in-frame sequences only. Part of the clones is absent; in the studies checked, under half of the shortfall reflects unresolved V genes, and no reason is known for the rest. This sample lists hundreds of thousands of clones; 92% were detected once. The ten largest make up 24% of the sample. CD8 naive samples were CD45RO-negative cells positively selected for CCR7, giving a CD45RA+CCR7+ population that excluded TemRA cells. The sample taken for sequencing was naive CD8+ T cells sorted from blood. In light of the paper, this sample's cell subset or site label describes: CD45RA+CCR7+. The receptor source for this set is a young man in good health.

The genes are TRBV15 and TRBJ2-3, with no clear D. Germline values: CDR1 LNHNV, CDR2 YYDKDF (reference sequence). V lost 0 bases and J lost 4, with 17 bases in between. This CDR3 comprises 17 residues. Here the CDR3 DNA reads TGTGCCACCAGCAGAGAAAGGGTAGCAATCTCCTCAGATACGCAGTATTTT. Residues: CATSRERVAISSDTQYF.

The CDR3: CASSQGPSGIGDEQFF. The CDR3 DNA follows: TGTGCCAGCAGCCAGGGTCCTAGCGGTATAGGCGATGAGCAGTTCTTC. The chain uses TRBV7-9 and TRBJ2-1, with 7 bases lining up with TRBD2. Germline values: CDR1 SEHNR, CDR2 FQNEAQ (reference sequence). The junction had 15 bases not matched to a gene; V was cut back by 5 bases and J by 8 bases. This CDR3 has 16 amino acids.

This sequence joins TRBV27 and TRBJ2-1; 7 bases are a match to TRBD1. Germline V gene sequence: CDR1 MNHEY, CDR2 SMNVEV (reference sequence). The CDR3 extends over 17 amino acids. J gave up 7 bases and V 0 bases, and 12 bases lay outside the gene matches. The CDR3 here is CASSLSNDLGTENEQFF. The CDR3 coding sequence is TGTGCCAGCAGTTTATCGAATGACTTGGGGACAGAGAATGAGCAGTTCTTC.

The chain joins TRBV9 to TRBJ2-3, with D perhaps matching TRBD2 (5 bases). The length of the CDR3 is 16 residues. Germline values: CDR1 SGDLS, CDR2 YYNGEE. Trimming took 3 bases from V and 0 from J, leaving 14 bases between them. The DNA of the CDR3 is TGTGCCAGCAGCGAGAGGGCCCAGCGGAGCACAGATACGCAGTATTTT. It specifies CASSERAQRSTDTQYF.

CDR3: CASSTTGGNQPQHF. CDR3 sequence (DNA): TGTGCCAGCAGCACTACAGGGGGCAATCAGCCCCAGCATTTT. The genes are TRBV6-5 and TRBJ1-5, with 7 bases matching TRBD1. The CDR3 loop spans 14 amino acids. CDR1 and CDR2 from the germline V gene are MNHEY and SVGAGI. Germline trimming cut 6 bases from V and 2 bases from J; bases unmatched to any gene: 4.

The chain is built from TRBV6-5 and TRBJ2-7; 10 bases line up with TRBD1. The CDR3 has 14 amino acids. J gave up 4 bases and V 6 bases, and 6 bases lay outside the gene matches. Germline V gives CDR1 MNHEY, CDR2 SVGAGI. CDR3 nucleotides: TGTGCCAGCAGCCCCGGGACAGGGGAGTACGAGCAGTACTTC. This gives the protein CASSPGTGEYEQYF.

The chain is built from TRBV7-6 and TRBJ2-7; 7 nucleotides agree with TRBD1. Germline V CDR1 and CDR2: SGHVS, FNYEAQ. With V trimmed by 5 bases and J by 5 bases, 6 bases remained unmatched. The CDR3 covers 13 residues. CDR3 region: CASSLDRRHEQYF. Here the CDR3 DNA reads TGTGCCAGCAGCCTGGACAGGCGACACGAGCAGTACTTC.

The chain uses TRBV27 and TRBJ2-7; weak D call: TRBD1 (5 bases). The CDR3 has 14 residues. Per the germline V gene, CDR1 is MNHEY and CDR2 is SMNVEV (reference sequence). Trimming removed 5 bases at V and 3 bases at J, with 14 bases between. The CDR3 sequence is CASSPPDRFYEQYF. The CDR3 DNA is TGTGCCAGCAGTCCCCCCGACAGATTCTACGAGCAGTACTTC.

The sample holds one count of this clone. The chain recombines TRBV27 with TRBJ2-7; D not certain. Trimming stripped 8 bases from V and 3 bases from J, with 17 bases between. Germline-derived CDR1 and CDR2 are MNHEY and SMNVEV (reference sequence). This CDR3 spans 14 amino acids. CDR3 DNA sequence: TGTGCCAGCGGAGCCTATCGCGCTCTCTACGAGCAGTACTTC. Translated, it gives CASGAYRALYEQYF.

V and J are TRBV25-1 and TRBJ2-1, with D tentatively TRBD2 (5 bases). This CDR3 has 15 residues. V lost 3 bases and J 4 bases, leaving 13 bases between the germline ends. CDR1 MGHDK and CDR2 SYGVNS come from the germline V gene. DNA of the CDR3: TGTGCCAGCAGTGATACGGGGTCCCCTTACAATGAGCAGTTCTTC. Protein product: CASSDTGSPYNEQFF.

The chain combines TRBV11-2 with TRBJ2-7; no definite D call. The length of the CDR3 is 14 residues. Deletions cut 1 base from V and 2 bases from J, with 9 bases between. In germline, CDR1 is SGHAT, CDR2 FQNNGV. CDR3 sequence reads: CASSLVGKTYEQYF. In nucleotides, the CDR3 is TGTGCCAGCAGCTTAGTAGGGAAAACCTACGAGCAGTACTTC.

For the CDR3, the DNA is TGCGCCAGCAGTGATGGCGTGGAGACTAAGTCCTACAATGAGCAGTTCTTC. Residues: CASSDGVETKSYNEQFF. The rearrangement uses TRBV10-1 and TRBJ2-1; tentative D call: TRBD2 (5 bases). This CDR3 has 17 residues. Germline V gene sequence: CDR1 WNHNN, CDR2 SYGVQD (reference sequence). V gave up 3 bases and J gave up 1 base, with 16 bases separating them.

This clone was recorded only once. J is TRBJ1-1 and V is TRBV20-1; D call uncertain. The length of the CDR3 is 11 residues. Germline CDR1 DFQATT, CDR2 SNEGSKA (reference sequence). Between the trimmed V and J ends, which lost 7 bases and 4 bases, there was a span of 10 bases. CDR3 sequence reads: CSVEVVTEAFF. The CDR3 DNA reads as TGCAGTGTCGAGGTGGTCACTGAAGCTTTCTTT.

The V call is TRBV27, the J call TRBJ1-2; D may be TRBD1 (6 bases). This CDR3 region has 15 residues. Trimming shortened V by 5 bases and J by 2 bases, and 15 bases separated the two germline ends. In germline, CDR1 is MNHEY, CDR2 SMNVEV (reference sequence). The CDR3 loop reads CASSPSGGLNYGYTF. CDR3 nucleotides: TGTGCCAGCAGTCCATCGGGGGGCCTCAACTATGGCTACACCTTC.

This clone was found many times. Other DNA sequences in the sample encode the same CDR3. The genes are TRBV6-5 and TRBJ2-7, with TRBD1 as a possible D gene (5 bases). The CDR3 runs to 12 residues. The germline V gene encodes CDR1 MNHEY and CDR2 SVGAGI. V was shortened by 6 bases and J by 1 base, with 7 bases between the two germline ends. The CDR3 nucleotides are TGTGCCAGCAGAGGGGTATCCTACGAGCAGTACTTC. Translation gives CASRGVSYEQYF.

Details on this clone: Other DNA sequences in the sample encode the same CDR3. The chain recombines TRBV7-9 with TRBJ2-7, with D maybe TRBD2 (6 bases). This CDR3 is 14 amino acids long. Germline assignment: CDR1 SEHNR and CDR2 FQNEAQ (reference sequence). Trimming cost V 3 bases and J 1 base, with 10 bases left between them. This chain's CDR3 is CASSFSGRSYEQYF. The CDR3 nucleotides read TGTGCCAGCAGCTTCTCAGGGAGGTCCTACGAGCAGTACTTC. The full variable domain, its missing parts supplied by reference TRBV7-9 and TRBJ2-7, is DTGVSQNPRHKITKRGQNVTFRCDPISEHNRLYWYRQTLGQGPEFLTYFQNEAQLEKSRLLSDRFSAERPKGSFSTLEIQRTEQGDSAMYLCASSFSGRSYEQYFGPGTRLTVT.

V usage is TRBV7-9 and J usage is TRBJ1-1; TRBD1 matches 7 bases. This CDR3 spans 17 amino acids. CDR1 and CDR2 (germline): SEHNR, FQNEAQ (reference sequence). Trimming at V came to 9 bases and at J to 6 bases, leaving 22 bases not matched to a gene. The chain's CDR3 is CASPGVSQWGDRAEAFF. Written as DNA, the CDR3 is TGTGCCAGTCCGGGGGTCAGTCAGTGGGGAGACAGGGCTGAAGCTTTCTTT.

J is TRBJ1-3 and V is TRBV6-1; D is uncertain. Between the trimmed V and J ends, which lost 6 bases and 2 bases, there was a span of 8 bases. This CDR3 spans 13 amino acids. Germline V gives CDR1 MNHNS, CDR2 SASEGT. In nucleotides, the CDR3 is TGTGCCAGCAGCCGGGAAACTGGAAACACCATATATTTT. Translation gives CASSRETGNTIYF.

The chain links TRBV2 to TRBJ2-2; perhaps TRBD2 as D (6 bases). The CDR3 sequence is 14 residues long. The germline CDR1 and CDR2 sequences are SNHLY and FYNNEI. V lost 8 bases and J lost 3, with 13 bases in between. CDR3 residues: CASAVGSYTGELFF. The CDR3 bases are TGTGCCAGCGCGGTCGGGAGTTACACCGGGGAGCTGTTTTTT.

V is TRBV27 and J is TRBJ2-7, with 13 bases fitting TRBD2. This CDR3 has 15 amino acids. Germline values: CDR1 MNHEY, CDR2 SMNVEV (reference sequence). V dropped 0 bases and J dropped 9; count of bases not matched to a gene: 5. CDR3 coding DNA: TGTGCCAGCAGTTTATCGAGGACTAGCGGGAGTGGGCAGTACTTC. Its protein is CASSLSRTSGSGQYF.

The V call is TRBV2, the J call TRBJ1-2, with 8 bases lining up with TRBD1. The J segment lost 6 bases and the V segment lost 7 bases, leaving 4 bases of the junction unmatched. Germline-derived CDR1 and CDR2 are SNHLY and FYNNEI. This CDR3 is built from 12 residues. The CDR3 spells CASKDRVHGYTF. DNA for the CDR3: TGTGCCAGCAAGGACAGGGTACATGGCTACACCTTC.

The chain couples TRBV28 to TRBJ1-3; D not certain. Trimming took off 3 bases at V and 0 bases at J, with 9 bases between the two ends. CDR3 length: 15 residues. In germline, CDR1 is MDHEN, CDR2 SYDVKM. The chain's CDR3 is CASSFGVSSGNTIYF. DNA of the CDR3: TGTGCCAGCAGTTTCGGAGTGAGCTCTGGAAACACCATATATTTT.

The chain recombines TRBV6-6 with TRBJ2-7, with TRBD2 as a possible D gene (7 bases). The germline gives CDR1 MNHNY, CDR2 SVGAGI (reference sequence). The CDR3 spans 14 residues. V lost 6 bases to trimming and J lost 5 bases, with 17 bases between them. Here the CDR3 reads CASSHSGGRNEQYF. In nucleotides, the CDR3 is TGTGCCAGCAGCCACTCCGGGGGGCGCAACGAGCAGTACTTC.

This clone was detected only once. The V and J genes are TRBV28 and TRBJ2-2; D not certain. Trimming cost V 2 bases and J 6 bases, with 10 bases left between them. Looked up from germline, CDR1 is MDHEN and CDR2 is SYDVKM. The CDR3 extends over 14 amino acids. CDR3 in amino acids: CASSLIEWSGELFF. CDR3 bases: TGTGCCAGCAGTTTAATTGAGTGGTCCGGGGAGCTGTTTTTT.

This clone showed up just a few times. This sample also contains other DNA sequences that code for the same CDR3. The V call is TRBV7-9, the J call TRBJ2-5; either TRBD1 or TRBD2 may fit D (6 bases each). V was pared by 1 base and J by 5 bases, with 8 bases between. The CDR3 spans 13 residues. CDR1 is SEHNR and CDR2 is FQNEAQ in the germline V gene (reference sequence). The CDR3, as DNA: TGTGCCAGCAGCTTAGAAGGGGGGGAGACCCAGTACTTC. It specifies CASSLEGGETQYF.

The chain combines TRBV2 with TRBJ2-7; the D is unclear. Germline loops: CDR1 SNHLY, CDR2 FYNNEI. With 6 bases removed from V and 2 bases from J, the gap between germline ends came to 17 bases. CDR3 length: 15 residues. CDR3 amino acids: CASRENTRTTYEQYF. For the CDR3, the DNA is TGTGCCAGCAGAGAGAACACGAGGACGACCTACGAGCAGTACTTC.

This clone was counted between two and nine times. The chain recombines TRBV5-1 with TRBJ2-3, with D perhaps matching TRBD2 (8 bases). Trimming removed 4 bases at V and 6 bases at J, with 18 bases between. Germline CDR1 reads SGHRS; CDR2 reads YFSETQ. This CDR3 is 15 amino acids long. The CDR3 reads CASSTTGTSGDTQYF. CDR3 sequence (DNA): TGCGCCAGCAGCACGACAGGGACTAGTGGGGATACGCAGTATTTT.

On this clone: Other DNA sequences in this sample translate to the same CDR3. The chain uses TRBV27 and TRBJ2-7; no firm D call. CDR1 and CDR2 (germline): MNHEY, SMNVEV (reference sequence). The CDR3 contains 13 residues. Trimming removed 2 bases from V and 2 bases from J, with 7 bases in between. This CDR3 is CASSLGVAYEQYF. CDR3 coding DNA: TGTGCCAGCAGTTTAGGTGTAGCCTACGAGCAGTACTTC.

The chain uses TRBV29-1 and TRBJ2-7; 13 bases map to TRBD2. V gave up 8 bases and J gave up 3 bases; unmatched junction bases: 4. This CDR3 is built from 13 residues. Germline assignment: CDR1 SQVTM and CDR2 ANQGSEA. The CDR3 nucleotides are TGCAGCTTTGGACTAGCGGGAGACTACGAGCAGTACTTC. Its translation is CSFGLAGDYEQYF.

The chain links TRBV25-1 to TRBJ1-1; 10 bases line up with TRBD1. CDR3 length: 18 residues. Germline V lookup: CDR1 MGHDK, CDR2 SYGVNS. V lost 3 bases, J lost 3 bases, and 13 bases stayed unmatched. The CDR3 bases are TGTGCCAGCAGTGACCTGACGGGACAGGGGCGCGAGGACACTGAAGCTTTCTTT. Protein sequence: CASSDLTGQGREDTEAFF.